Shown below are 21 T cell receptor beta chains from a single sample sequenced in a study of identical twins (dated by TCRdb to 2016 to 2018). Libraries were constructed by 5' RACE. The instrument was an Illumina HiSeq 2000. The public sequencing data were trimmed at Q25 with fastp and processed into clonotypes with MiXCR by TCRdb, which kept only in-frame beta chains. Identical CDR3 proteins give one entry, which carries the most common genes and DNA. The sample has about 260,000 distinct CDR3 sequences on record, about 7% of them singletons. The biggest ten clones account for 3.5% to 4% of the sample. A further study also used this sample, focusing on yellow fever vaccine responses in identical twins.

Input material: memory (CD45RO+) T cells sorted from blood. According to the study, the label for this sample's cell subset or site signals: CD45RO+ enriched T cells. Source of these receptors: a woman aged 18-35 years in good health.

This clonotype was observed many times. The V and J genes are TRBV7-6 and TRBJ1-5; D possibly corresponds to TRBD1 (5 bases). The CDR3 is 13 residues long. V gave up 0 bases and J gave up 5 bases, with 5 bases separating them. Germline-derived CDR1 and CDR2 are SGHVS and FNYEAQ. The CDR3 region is CASSLAGDQPQHF. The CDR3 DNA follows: TGTGCCAGCAGCTTAGCAGGGGATCAGCCCCAGCATTTT.

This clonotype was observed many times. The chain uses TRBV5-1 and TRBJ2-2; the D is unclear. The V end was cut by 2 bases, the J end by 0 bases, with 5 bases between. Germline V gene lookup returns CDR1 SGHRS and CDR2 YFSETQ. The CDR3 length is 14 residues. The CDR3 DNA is TGCGCCAGCAGCTTTACTACGAACACCGGGGAGCTGTTTTTT. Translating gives CASSFTTNTGELFF.

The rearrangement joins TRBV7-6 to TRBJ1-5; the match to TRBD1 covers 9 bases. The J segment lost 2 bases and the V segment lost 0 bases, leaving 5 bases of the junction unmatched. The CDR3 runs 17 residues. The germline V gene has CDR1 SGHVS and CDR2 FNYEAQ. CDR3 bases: TGTGCCAGCAGCTTAGCCCCGGGACAGGGCGGCAATCAGCCCCAGCATTTT. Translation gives CASSLAPGQGGNQPQHF.

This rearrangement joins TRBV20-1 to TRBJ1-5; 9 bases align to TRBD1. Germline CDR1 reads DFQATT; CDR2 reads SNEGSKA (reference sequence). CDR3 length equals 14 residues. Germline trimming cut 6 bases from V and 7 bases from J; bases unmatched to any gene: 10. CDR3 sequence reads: CSATIQGAGQPQHF. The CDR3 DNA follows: TGCAGTGCCACCATACAGGGGGCAGGACAGCCCCAGCATTTT.

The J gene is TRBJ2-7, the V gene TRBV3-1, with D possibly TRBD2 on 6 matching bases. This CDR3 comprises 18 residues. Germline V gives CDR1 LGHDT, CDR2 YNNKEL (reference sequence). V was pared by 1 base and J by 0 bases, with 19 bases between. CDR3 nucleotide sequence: TGTGCCAGCAGCCAAGTGGGCCCATGGGACTCAGGCTCCTACGAGCAGTACTTC. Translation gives CASSQVGPWDSGSYEQYF.

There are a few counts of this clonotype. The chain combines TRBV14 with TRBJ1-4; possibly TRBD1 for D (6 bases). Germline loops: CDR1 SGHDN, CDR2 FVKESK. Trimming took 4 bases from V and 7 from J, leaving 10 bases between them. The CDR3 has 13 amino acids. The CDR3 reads CASSRRTVEKLFF. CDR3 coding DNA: TGTGCCAGCAGCCGCCGGACAGTTGAAAAACTGTTTTTT.

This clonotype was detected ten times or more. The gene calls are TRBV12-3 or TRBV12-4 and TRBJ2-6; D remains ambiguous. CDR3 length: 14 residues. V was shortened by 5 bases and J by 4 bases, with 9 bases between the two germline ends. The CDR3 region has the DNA TGTGCCAGCAGTACCATGACAGGGGCCAACGTCCTGACTTTC. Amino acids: CASSTMTGANVLTF.

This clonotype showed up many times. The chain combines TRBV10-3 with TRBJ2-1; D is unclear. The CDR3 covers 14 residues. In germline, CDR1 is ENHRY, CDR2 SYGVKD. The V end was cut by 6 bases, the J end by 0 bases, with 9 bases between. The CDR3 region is CAISSQASYNEQFF. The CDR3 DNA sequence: TGTGCCATCAGCTCCCAAGCCTCCTACAATGAGCAGTTCTTC.

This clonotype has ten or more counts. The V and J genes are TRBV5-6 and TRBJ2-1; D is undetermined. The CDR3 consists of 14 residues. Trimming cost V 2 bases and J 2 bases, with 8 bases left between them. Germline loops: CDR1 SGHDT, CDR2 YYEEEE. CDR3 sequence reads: CASSLVGPYNEQFF. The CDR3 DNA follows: TGTGCCAGCAGCTTAGTGGGTCCCTACAATGAGCAGTTCTTC.

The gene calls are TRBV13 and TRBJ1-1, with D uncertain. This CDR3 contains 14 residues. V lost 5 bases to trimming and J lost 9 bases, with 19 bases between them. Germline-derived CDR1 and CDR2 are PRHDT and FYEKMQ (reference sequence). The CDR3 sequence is CASSQLLLDTKAFF. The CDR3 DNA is TGTGCCAGCAGCCAACTTCTTTTAGACACCAAAGCTTTCTTT.

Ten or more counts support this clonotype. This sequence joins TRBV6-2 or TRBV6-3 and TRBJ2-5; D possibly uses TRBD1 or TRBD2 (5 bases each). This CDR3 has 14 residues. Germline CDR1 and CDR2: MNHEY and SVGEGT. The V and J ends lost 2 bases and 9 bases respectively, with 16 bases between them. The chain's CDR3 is CASSYPGTQAAQYF. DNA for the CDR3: TGTGCCAGCAGTTACCCCGGGACCCAGGCGGCCCAGTACTTC.

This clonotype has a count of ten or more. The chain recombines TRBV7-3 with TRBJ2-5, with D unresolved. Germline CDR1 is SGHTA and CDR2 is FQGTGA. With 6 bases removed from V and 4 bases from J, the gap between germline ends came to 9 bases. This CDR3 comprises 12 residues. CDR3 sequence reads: CASSCIGETQYF. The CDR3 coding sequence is TGTGCCAGCAGTTGCATCGGAGAGACCCAGTACTTC.

CDR3 nucleotide sequence: TGTGCCAGCAGCTTAGGGGACAGGGGGCAGACCCAGTACTTC. Its protein is CASSLGDRGQTQYF. The chain is built from TRBV7-9 and TRBJ2-5; 12 bases are a match to TRBD1. The V and J ends lost 1 base and 6 bases, in that order; junction bases with no gene match: 0. This CDR3 has 14 residues. The germline V gene encodes CDR1 SEHNR and CDR2 FQNEAQ (reference sequence).

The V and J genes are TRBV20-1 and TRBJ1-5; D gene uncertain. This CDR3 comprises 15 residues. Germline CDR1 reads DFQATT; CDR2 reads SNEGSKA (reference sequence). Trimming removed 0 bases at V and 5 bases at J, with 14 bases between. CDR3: CSARDLRPGYQPQHF. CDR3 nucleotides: TGCAGTGCTAGAGATCTCCGGCCCGGGTATCAGCCCCAGCATTTT.

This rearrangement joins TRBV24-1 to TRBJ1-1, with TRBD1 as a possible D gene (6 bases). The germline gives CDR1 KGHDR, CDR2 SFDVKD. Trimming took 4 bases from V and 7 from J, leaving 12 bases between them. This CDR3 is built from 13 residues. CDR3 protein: CATSDPYRDEAFF. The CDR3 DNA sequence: TGTGCCACCAGTGACCCTTACAGGGATGAAGCTTTCTTT.

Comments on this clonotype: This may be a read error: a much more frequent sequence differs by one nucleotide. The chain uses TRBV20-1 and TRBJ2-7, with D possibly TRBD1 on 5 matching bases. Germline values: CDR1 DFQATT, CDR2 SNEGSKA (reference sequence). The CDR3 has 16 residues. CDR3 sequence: CCARDRLRTSTYEQYF. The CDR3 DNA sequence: TGCTGTGCTAGAGATCGTTTGAGGACATCCACCTACGAGCAGTACTTC.

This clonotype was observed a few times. CDR3 DNA sequence: TGTGCCAGCAGTCCCCGGGGGCCGATGGTAGATACGCAGTATTTT. It encodes CASSPRGPMVDTQYF. The V call is TRBV6-1, the J call TRBJ2-3; D could derive from TRBD1 or TRBD2 (6 bases each). The CDR3 is 15 amino acids. Germline values: CDR1 MNHNS, CDR2 SASEGT. V was shortened by 5 bases and J by 5 bases, with 17 bases between the two germline ends.

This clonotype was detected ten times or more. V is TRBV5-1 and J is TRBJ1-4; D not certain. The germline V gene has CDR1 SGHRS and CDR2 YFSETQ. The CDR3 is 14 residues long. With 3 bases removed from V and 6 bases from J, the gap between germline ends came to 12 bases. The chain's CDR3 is CASSWTGMDEKLFF. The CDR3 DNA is TGCGCCAGCAGCTGGACCGGGATGGATGAAAAACTGTTTTTT.

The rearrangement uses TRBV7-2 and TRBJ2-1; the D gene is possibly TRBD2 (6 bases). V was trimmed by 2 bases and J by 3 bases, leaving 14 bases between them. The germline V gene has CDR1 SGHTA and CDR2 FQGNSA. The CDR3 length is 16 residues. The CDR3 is CASSLSVADLYNEQFF. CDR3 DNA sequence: TGTGCCAGCAGCTTATCAGTAGCGGACCTCTACAATGAGCAGTTCTTC.

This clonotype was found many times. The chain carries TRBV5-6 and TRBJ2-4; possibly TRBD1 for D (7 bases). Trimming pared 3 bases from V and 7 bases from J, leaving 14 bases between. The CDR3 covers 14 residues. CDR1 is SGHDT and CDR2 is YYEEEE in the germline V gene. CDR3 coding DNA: TGTGCCAGCAGCTCACAACAGGGGAGGAACATTCAGTACTTC. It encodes CASSSQQGRNIQYF.

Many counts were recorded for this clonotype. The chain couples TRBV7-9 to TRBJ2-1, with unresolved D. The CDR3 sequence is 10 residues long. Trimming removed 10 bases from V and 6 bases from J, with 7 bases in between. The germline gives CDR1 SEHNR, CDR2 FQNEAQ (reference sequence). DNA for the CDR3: TGTGCCACAGTGAGCAATGAGCAGTTCTTC. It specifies CATVSNEQFF.